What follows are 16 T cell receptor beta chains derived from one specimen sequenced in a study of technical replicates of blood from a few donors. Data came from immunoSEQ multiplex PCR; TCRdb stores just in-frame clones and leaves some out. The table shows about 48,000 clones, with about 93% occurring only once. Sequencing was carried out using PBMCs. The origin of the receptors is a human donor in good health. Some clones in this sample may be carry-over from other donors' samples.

The CDR3 here is CASRDTGTDTQYF. As DNA, the CDR3 is TGTGCCAGCAGGGATACGGGGACAGATACGCAGTATTTT. The J gene is TRBJ2-3, the V gene TRBV7-2; a possible D gene is TRBD2 (5 bases). CDR1 is SGHTA, CDR2 FQGNSA, per germline. Trimming pared 6 bases from V and 3 bases from J, leaving 10 bases between. The CDR3 spans 13 residues.

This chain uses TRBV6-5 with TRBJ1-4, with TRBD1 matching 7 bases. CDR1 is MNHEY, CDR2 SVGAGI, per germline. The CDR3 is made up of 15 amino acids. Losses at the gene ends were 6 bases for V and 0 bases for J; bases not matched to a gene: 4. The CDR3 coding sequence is TGTGCCAGCAGGACTACAGGGGCAACTAATGAAAAACTGTTTTTT. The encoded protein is CASRTTGATNEKLFF.

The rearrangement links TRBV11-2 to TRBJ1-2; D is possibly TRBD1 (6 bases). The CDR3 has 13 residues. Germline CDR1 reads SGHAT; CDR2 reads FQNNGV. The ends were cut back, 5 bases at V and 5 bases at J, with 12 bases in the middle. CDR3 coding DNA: TGTGCCAGCAGCATCGACAGGAGTTATGGCTACACCTTC. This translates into CASSIDRSYGYTF.

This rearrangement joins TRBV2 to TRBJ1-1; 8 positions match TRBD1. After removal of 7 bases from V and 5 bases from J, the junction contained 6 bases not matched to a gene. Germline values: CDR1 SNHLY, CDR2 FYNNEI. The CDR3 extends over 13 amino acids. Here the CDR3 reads CASKFQGATEAFF. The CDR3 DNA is TGTGCCAGCAAGTTTCAGGGGGCTACTGAAGCTTTCTTT. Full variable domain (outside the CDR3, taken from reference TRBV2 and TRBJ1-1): EPEVTQTPSHQVTQMGQEVILRCVPISNHLYFYWYRQILGQKVEFLVSFYNNEISEKSEIFDDQFSVERPDGSNFTLKIRSTKLEDSAMYFCASKFQGATEAFFGQGTRLTVV.

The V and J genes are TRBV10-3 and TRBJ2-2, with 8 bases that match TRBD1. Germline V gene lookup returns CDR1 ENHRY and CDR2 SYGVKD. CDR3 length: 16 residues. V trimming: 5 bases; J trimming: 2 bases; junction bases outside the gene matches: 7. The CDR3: CAISKGQDINTGELFF. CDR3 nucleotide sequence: TGTGCCATCAGTAAGGGACAGGACATTAACACCGGGGAGCTGTTTTTT.

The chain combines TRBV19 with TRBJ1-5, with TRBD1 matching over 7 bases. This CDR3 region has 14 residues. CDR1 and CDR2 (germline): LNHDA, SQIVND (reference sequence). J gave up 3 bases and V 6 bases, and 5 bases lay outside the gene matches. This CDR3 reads CASRGGNFNQPQHF. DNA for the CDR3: TGTGCCAGTAGAGGGGGCAACTTCAATCAGCCCCAGCATTTT.

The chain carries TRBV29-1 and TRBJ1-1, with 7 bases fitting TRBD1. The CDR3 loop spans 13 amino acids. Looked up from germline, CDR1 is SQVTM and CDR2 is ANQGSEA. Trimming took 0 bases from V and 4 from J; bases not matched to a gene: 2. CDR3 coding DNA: TGCAGCGTTGAAGAACGACAGGGCACTGAAGCTTTCTTT. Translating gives CSVEERQGTEAFF.

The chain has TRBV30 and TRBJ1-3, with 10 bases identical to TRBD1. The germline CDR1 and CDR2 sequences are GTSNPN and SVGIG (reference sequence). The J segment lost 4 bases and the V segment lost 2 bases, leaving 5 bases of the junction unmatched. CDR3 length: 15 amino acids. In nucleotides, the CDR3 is TGTGCCTGGAGTAGAGACAGGGGGCCGGGAAACACCATATATTTT. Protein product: CAWSRDRGPGNTIYF.

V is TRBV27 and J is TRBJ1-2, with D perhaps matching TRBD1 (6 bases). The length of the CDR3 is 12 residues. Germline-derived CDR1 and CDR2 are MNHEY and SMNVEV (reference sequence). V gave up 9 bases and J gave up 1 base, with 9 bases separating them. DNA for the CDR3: TGTGCCAGGAGGGGGGGTAACTATGGCTACACCTTC. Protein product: CARRGGNYGYTF.

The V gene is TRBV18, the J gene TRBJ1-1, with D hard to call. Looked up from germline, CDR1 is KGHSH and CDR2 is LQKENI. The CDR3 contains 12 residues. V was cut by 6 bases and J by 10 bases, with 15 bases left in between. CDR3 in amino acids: CASSQAEAPAFF. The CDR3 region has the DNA TGTGCCAGCTCCCAGGCGGAGGCCCCAGCTTTCTTT. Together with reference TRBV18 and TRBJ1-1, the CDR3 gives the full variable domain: NAGVMQNPRHLVRRRGQEARLRCSPMKGHSHVYWYRQLPEEGLKFMVYLQKENIIDESGMPKERFSAEFPKEGPSILRIQQVVRGDSAAYFCASSQAEAPAFFGQGTRLTVV.

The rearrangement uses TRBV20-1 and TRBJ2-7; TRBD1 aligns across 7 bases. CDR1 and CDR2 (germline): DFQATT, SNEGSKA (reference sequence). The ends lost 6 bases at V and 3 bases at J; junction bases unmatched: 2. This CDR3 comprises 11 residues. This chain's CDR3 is CSANRGYEQYF. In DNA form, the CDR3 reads TGCAGTGCCAACAGGGGCTACGAGCAGTACTTC.

The CDR3 nucleotides read TGTGCCAGCAGCCAGGGGGGAGAGCAGTACTTC. This encodes CASSQGGEQYF. This chain connects TRBV7-3 to TRBJ2-7; D might be TRBD1 (7 bases). CDR3 length equals 11 residues. Per germline, CDR1 SGHTA and CDR2 FQGTGA. Trimming left V 5 bases short and J 7 bases short, with 9 bases between. Based on the CDR3 plus reference TRBV7-3 and TRBJ2-7, the full variable domain is GAGVSQTPSNKVTEKGKYVELRCDPISGHTALYWYRQSLGQGPEFLIYFQGTGAADDSGLPNDRFFAVRPEGSVSTLKIQRTERGDSAVYLCASSQGGEQYFGPGTRLTVT.

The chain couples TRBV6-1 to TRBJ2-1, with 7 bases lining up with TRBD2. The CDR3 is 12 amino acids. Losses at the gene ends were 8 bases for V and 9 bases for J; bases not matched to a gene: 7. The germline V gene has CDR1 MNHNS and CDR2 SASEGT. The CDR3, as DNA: TGTGCCAGCTGCTTGCGGGGGACTGAGCAGTTCTTC. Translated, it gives CASCLRGTEQFF.

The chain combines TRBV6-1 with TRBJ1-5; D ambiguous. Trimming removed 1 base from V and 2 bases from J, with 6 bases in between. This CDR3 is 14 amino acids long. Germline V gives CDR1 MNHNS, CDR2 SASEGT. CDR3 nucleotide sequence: TGTGCCAGCAGTGAAGGATCAGGCAATCAGCCCCAGCATTTT. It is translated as CASSEGSGNQPQHF.

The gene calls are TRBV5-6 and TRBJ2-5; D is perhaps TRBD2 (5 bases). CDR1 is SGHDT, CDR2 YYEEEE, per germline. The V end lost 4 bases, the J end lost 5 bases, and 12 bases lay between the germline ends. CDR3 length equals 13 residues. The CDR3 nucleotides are TGTGCCAGCAGCCCCACCGGGGATGAGACCCAGTACTTC. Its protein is CASSPTGDETQYF.

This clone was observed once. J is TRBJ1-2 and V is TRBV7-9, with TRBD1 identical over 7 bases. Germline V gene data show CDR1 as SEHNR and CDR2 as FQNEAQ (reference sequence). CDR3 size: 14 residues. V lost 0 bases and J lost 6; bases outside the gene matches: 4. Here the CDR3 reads CASSLADRAHGYTF. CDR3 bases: TGTGCCAGCAGCTTAGCCGACAGGGCCCATGGCTACACCTTC.